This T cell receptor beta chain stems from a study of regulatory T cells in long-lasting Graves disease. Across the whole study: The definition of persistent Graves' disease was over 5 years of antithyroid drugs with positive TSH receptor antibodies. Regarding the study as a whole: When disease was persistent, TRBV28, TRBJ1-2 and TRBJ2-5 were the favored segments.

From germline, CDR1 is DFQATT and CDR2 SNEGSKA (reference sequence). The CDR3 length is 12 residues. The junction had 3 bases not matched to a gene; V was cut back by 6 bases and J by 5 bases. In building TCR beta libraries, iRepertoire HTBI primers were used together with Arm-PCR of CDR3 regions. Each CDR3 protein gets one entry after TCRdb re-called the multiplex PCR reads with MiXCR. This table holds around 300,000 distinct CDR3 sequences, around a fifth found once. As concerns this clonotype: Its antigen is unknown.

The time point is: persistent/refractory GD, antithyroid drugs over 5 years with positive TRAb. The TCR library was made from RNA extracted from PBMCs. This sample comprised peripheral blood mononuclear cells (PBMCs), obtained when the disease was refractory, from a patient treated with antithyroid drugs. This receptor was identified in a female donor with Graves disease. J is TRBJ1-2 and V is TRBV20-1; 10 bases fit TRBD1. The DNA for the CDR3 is TGCAGTGCCGGGACAGGGGATTATGGCTACACCTTC. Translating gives CSAGTGDYGYTF.